The clone carrying this T cell receptor beta chain was recorded at least ten times. Its specificity is not known. The sample originates from a study of breast tumors, draining lymph nodes, adjacent tissues. Study observations and caveats: Data fit most tumor T cells coming from lymph node, expanding in tumor. Compared with basal-like, luminal-like tumors shared significantly more repertoire with nontumor tissue. Data only fit, rather than demonstrated, lymph node origin of most tumor T cells. Tumors had less TCR diversity than lymph nodes, more than nontumor tissue.

TCRdb re-called the multiplex PCR reads with MiXCR, one entry per CDR3 protein. The top ten clones hold 4% to 5.5% of a sample with fewer than 200,000 distinct CDR3 sequences, approximately 30% of them seen once. With 5 bases clipped from V and 2 bases from J, the junction kept 17 bases outside the gene matches. CDR1 and CDR2 from the germline V gene are SGHTA and FQGNSA. This CDR3 is 18 amino acids long. Samples came from axillary lymph nodes draining the breast cancer. The sequenced sample was axillary lymph node tissue. The clonotype was recovered from a female donor with breast cancer. Some clones in this sample may be carry-over from other donors' samples. The rearrangement links TRBV7-2 to TRBJ2-7, with 8 bases identical to TRBD2. The CDR3 DNA reads as TGTGCCAGCAGCCCAGTAGGGTTGTCGCGGGGGGCCCCCTACGAGCAGTACTTC. It encodes CASSPVGLSRGAPYEQYF.